What follows describes a single TCR beta chain. Its antigen is not identified. The sample originates from a study of cytomegalovirus exposure and HLA in healthy donors. Findings and limits, study-wide: An analysis was carried out at a later point. It showed that HLA-associated TCR beta chains were more clonally expanded than equally common non-associated chains. Data from an earlier analysis indicated that most TCR beta V segments were productive either about 90% or about 30% of the time. Analyzed later, association rates of TCRs varied across HLA loci, with DRB1 most and HLA-C fewest.

CDR3 length: 15 residues. Germline CDR1 reads MNHEY; CDR2 reads SVGAGI. Trimming removed 5 bases at V and 3 bases at J, with 14 bases between. 13 Jbeta primers and 60 Vbeta primers were used for the PCR. Authors' analysis steps: Approximately 80 million unique TCR beta chains, roughly 11 million of them shared, were counted by a later analysis. Sequencing used immunoSEQ multiplex PCR; TCRdb keeps in-frame clones, though not all of them. V and J calls and clone size are given by that table; D and trimming were obtained from the DNA. The sample shows 150,000 or so clones, roughly 77% of them seen only once.

The chain couples TRBV6-5 to TRBJ1-5; tentatively, D is TRBD1 (5 bases). Sequenced sample: PBMCs. The TCR originated in a man aged 25-45 years in good health and CMV-seropositive. The CDR3 sequence is CASSTNQGSNQPQHF. CDR3 sequence (DNA): TGTGCCAGCAGTACTAACCAGGGTTCCAATCAGCCCCAGCATTTT.